Listed below are T cell receptor beta chains from one sample, sequenced in a study of shared clonotypes between healthy human individuals. Profiled with immunoSEQ multiplex PCR; TCRdb holds only in-frame clones, not every one. The sample consists of roughly 2.1 million clones, 93% of them appearing once. Sequencing was done on a sample of naive CD8+ T cells from PBMCs. The receptors stem from a man younger than 30 in good health. Some clones in this sample may be carry-over from other donors' samples. The CDR3 runs from the conserved cysteine through the conserved F or W. The order of the fields is CDR3 length, D gene, V gene, clone size, J gene, CDR3 protein, CDR3 DNA. D genes are given only for firm matches. Rows give clone size only sometimes, using once, few, many, or a class for an expanded clone.

>16|-|TRBV7-8|-|TRBJ1-1
CASSLPPAAMNTEAFF
TGTGCCAGCAGCCTCCCCCCGGCAGCTATGAACACTGAAGCTTTCTTT
>13|TRBD2|TRBV19|-|TRBJ2-7
CASSMGLSYEQYF
TGTGCCAGTAGTATGGGACTATCCTACGAGCAGTACTTC
>14|-|TRBV19|-|TRBJ1-2
CASSASRSRVGYTF
TGTGCCAGTAGTGCGTCCCGAAGCCGCGTAGGCTACACCTTC
>13|TRBD2|TRBV6-5|-|TRBJ2-1
CASGLAGVGEQFF
TGTGCCAGTGGACTAGCGGGTGTGGGTGAGCAGTTCTTC
>13|-|TRBV11-2|-|TRBJ2-7
CASSFGIGGGPYF
TGTGCCAGCAGCTTTGGCATTGGAGGTGGACCCTACTTC
>18|-|TRBV11-2|-|TRBJ1-4
CASSLDPIGAITNEKLFF
TGTGCCAGCAGCTTAGACCCCATAGGGGCCATAACTAATGAAAAACTGTTTTTT
>14|-|TRBV12-2|-|TRBJ2-7
CASRLARGNYEQYF
TGTGCAAGTCGCTTAGCCCGGGGAAACTACGAGCAGTACTTC
>16|-|TRBV9|-|TRBJ2-3
CASSVPGDSSTDTQYF
TGTGCCAGCAGCGTACCCGGTGACAGCAGTACAGATACGCAGTATTTT
>15|-|TRBV12-5|-|TRBJ2-2
CASGLRQGNTGELFF
TGTGCTAGTGGTTTACGGCAGGGGAACACCGGGGAGCTGTTTTTT
>15|TRBD2|TRBV4-3|-|TRBJ2-7
CASSQLLAPPYEQYF
TGCGCCAGCAGCCAGTTACTAGCGCCTCCCTACGAGCAGTACTTC
>16|TRBD1|TRBV4-1|-|TRBJ1-4
CASSQRDSATNEKLFF
TGCGCCAGCAGCCAGAGGGACAGTGCAACTAATGAAAAACTGTTTTTT
>13|-|TRBV6-5|-|TRBJ2-3
CASSLTSTDTQYF
TGTGCCAGCAGTTTGACTAGCACAGATACGCAGTATTTT
>19|-|TRBV4-1|once|TRBJ1-2
CASSQGSGVLRVPNYGYTF
TGCGCCAGCAGCCAAGGGTCGGGCGTCCTTAGGGTTCCTAACTATGGCTACACCTTC
>14|TRBD1|TRBV7-9|once|TRBJ2-7
CASSLWTGGREQYF
TGTGCCAGCAGCCTATGGACAGGGGGGCGCGAGCAGTACTTC
>15|-|TRBV30|once|TRBJ1-5
CAWSVHESPNQPQHF
TGTGCCTGGAGTGTACATGAGAGCCCCAATCAGCCCCAGCATTTT
>12|-|TRBV5-1|once|TRBJ1-2
CASSLEFYGYTF
TGCGCCAGCAGCTTGGAGTTTTATGGCTACACCTTC
>15|-|TRBV11-3|-|TRBJ2-7
CASSTQGRHSYEQYF
TGTGCCAGCAGCACACAGGGTCGACACTCCTACGAGCAGTACTTC
>14|-|TRBV29-1|-|TRBJ2-1
CSVVGGRSTNEQFF
TGCAGCGTTGTGGGGGGAAGAAGCACGAATGAGCAGTTCTTC
>14|-|TRBV9|once|TRBJ2-7
CASSVGGISYEQYF
TGTGCCAGCAGCGTAGGGGGCATCTCCTACGAGCAGTACTTC
>16|-|TRBV6-5|-|TRBJ1-2
CASSYSPRAPNYGYTF
TGTGCCAGCAGTTACAGTCCCAGGGCCCCTAACTATGGCTACACCTTC
>11|TRBD1|TRBV19|-|TRBJ1-1
CASRGTEGAFF
TGTGCCAGTAGGGGGACAGAGGGAGCTTTCTTT
>15|TRBD2|TRBV28|-|TRBJ2-7
CASSSFLADSYEQYF
TGTGCCAGCAGTTCGTTCCTAGCGGACTCCTACGAGCAGTACTTC
>13|-|TRBV9|few|TRBJ1-1
CASSPSEDNEAFF
TGTGCCAGCAGCCCCTCTGAGGACAATGAAGCTTTCTTT
>13|-|TRBV10-3|-|TRBJ2-1
CAISEKGAIEQFF
TGTGCCATCAGTGAAAAAGGAGCGATTGAGCAGTTCTTC
>17|-|TRBV5-1|-|TRBJ2-1
CASSHIGGQGTQIEQFF
TGCGCCAGCAGCCACATCGGGGGCCAGGGGACCCAAATAGAGCAGTTCTTC
>17|TRBD2|TRBV4-2|-|TRBJ2-2
CASSQDAAGGRTGELFF
TGTGCCAGCAGCCAAGATGCAGCGGGAGGACGCACCGGGGAGCTGTTTTTT
>13|-|TRBV7-9|-|TRBJ2-7
CASSSGTGHEQYF
TGTGCCAGCAGCTCGGGGACCGGGCACGAGCAGTACTTC
>14|-|TRBV19|-|TRBJ2-2
CASSIGPPPGELFF
TGTGCCAGTAGTATAGGACCCCCCCCCGGGGAGCTGTTTTTT
>17|TRBD1|TRBV19|-|TRBJ1-1
CASSSWADRGGNTEAFF
TGTGCCAGTAGTAGTTGGGCCGACAGGGGTGGAAACACTGAAGCTTTCTTT
>14|TRBD2|TRBV9|-|TRBJ2-7
CASSPTSAPYEQYF
TGTGCCAGCAGCCCTACTAGCGCGCCCTACGAGCAGTACTTC
>16|TRBD1|TRBV27|-|TRBJ2-7
CASRSDRLMESYEQYF
TGTGCCAGCAGATCGGACAGGTTAATGGAATCCTACGAGCAGTACTTC
>16|TRBD2|TRBV4-1|-|TRBJ2-3
CASSRKRTSGSDTQYF
TGCGCCAGCAGCCGTAAGAGGACTAGCGGGAGTGACACGCAGTATTTT
>14|-|TRBV13|-|TRBJ2-1
CASSFGGLNNEQFF
TGTGCCAGCAGCTTTGGTGGGTTGAACAATGAGCAGTTCTTC
>12|-|TRBV2|-|TRBJ2-7
CASRDSPYEQYF
TGTGCCAGCAGGGACTCGCCCTACGAGCAGTACTTC
>14|-|TRBV4-1|-|TRBJ2-1
CASSQERAYNEQFF
TGCGCCAGCAGCCAGGAGCGAGCCTACAATGAGCAGTTCTTC
>11|TRBD1|TRBV7-9|-|TRBJ1-5
CASSWQGAQHF
TGTGCCAGCAGCTGGCAGGGGGCCCAGCATTTT
>19|-|TRBV4-1|-|TRBJ2-1
CASSQDLRVSAAFYNEQFF
TGCGCCAGCAGCCAAGATTTGAGGGTGTCAGCGGCATTCTACAATGAGCAGTTCTTC
>13|-|TRBV15|-|TRBJ2-1
CATSRDRRDEQFF
TGTGCCACCAGCAGAGATAGGCGCGATGAGCAGTTCTTC
>16|-|TRBV7-2|-|TRBJ1-1
CASSSRDSYVNTEAFF
TGTGCCAGCAGCTCCCGGGACTCGTATGTAAACACTGAAGCTTTCTTT
>13|-|TRBV28|once|TRBJ2-7
CASSPPWGPEQYF
TGTGCCAGCAGCCCACCGTGGGGTCCCGAGCAGTACTTC
>14|-|TRBV9|-|TRBJ1-1
CASSARQANTEAFF
TGTGCCAGCAGCGCACGACAGGCAAACACTGAAGCTTTCTTT
>11|-|TRBV29-1|-|TRBJ2-7
CSVLKGYEQYF
TGCAGCGTTCTCAAGGGTTACGAGCAGTACTTC
>20|-|TRBV23-1|-|TRBJ1-3
CASSQSPGSGGAGSGNTIYF
TGCGCCAGCAGTCAATCGCCCGGATCGGGGGGCGCGGGCTCTGGAAACACCATATATTTT
>14|-|TRBV29-1|-|TRBJ2-2
CSVPKVEGPGELFF
TGCAGCGTTCCGAAGGTGGAGGGCCCCGGGGAGCTGTTTTTT
>14|TRBD1|TRBV27|-|TRBJ1-1
CASSPQGASTEAFF
TGTGCCAGCAGCCCGCAGGGGGCAAGCACTGAAGCTTTCTTT
>15|TRBD1|TRBV9|-|TRBJ1-4
CASSVGRDRDEKLFF
TGTGCCAGCAGCGTAGGGAGGGACAGGGATGAAAAACTGTTTTTT
>14|-|TRBV9|-|TRBJ1-2
CASSDGSEGYGYTF
TGTGCCAGCAGCGATGGTTCCGAGGGCTATGGCTACACCTTC
>13|TRBD1|TRBV7-3|-|TRBJ1-4
CASSLDRVEKLFF
TGTGCCAGCAGCTTGGACAGGGTGGAAAAACTGTTTTTT
>14|TRBD1|TRBV10-3|few|TRBJ1-5
CAIRGTGDNQPQHF
TGTGCCATCAGGGGGACAGGGGACAATCAGCCCCAGCATTTT
>13|-|TRBV6-6|few|TRBJ1-1
CASSVGKNTEAFF
TGTGCCAGCAGTGTAGGGAAGAACACTGAAGCTTTCTTT
>15|-|TRBV9|-|TRBJ1-3
CASSVDGTLGNTIYF
TGTGCCAGCAGCGTAGACGGGACATTAGGAAACACCATATATTTT